These 9 T cell receptor beta chains came from one sample sequenced in a study of T cell repertoires in cytomegalovirus infection. TCRdb independently ran MiXCR on the reads; one entry per CDR3 protein. Of approximately 910,000 distinct CDR3 sequences listed, roughly 30% were seen once; the top ten hold over 12%. The antigens these receptors bind are not known. The sample consisted of cultured CD8+ T cells from PBMCs, taken from culture after CMV antigen stimulation. Every receptor here comes from a human donor in good health (CMV status not recorded). Some clones in this sample may be carry-over from other donors' samples.

The table lists this clonotype with a few counts. The chain combines TRBV6-5 with TRBJ1-1; 8 bases fit TRBD1. V gave up 0 bases and J gave up 1 base; unmatched junction bases: 4. Germline V gene lookup returns CDR1 MNHEY and CDR2 SVGAGI. CDR3 length: 16 amino acids. The DNA for the CDR3 is TGTGCCAGCAGTTACTCGGACAGGGCGCCGAACACTGAAGCTTTCTTT. It translates to CASSYSDRAPNTEAFF.

This clonotype was counted only a few times. This rearrangement joins TRBV19 to TRBJ2-3; D possibly corresponds to TRBD2 (5 bases). V was pared by 5 bases and J by 4 bases, with 13 bases between. Germline CDR1 and CDR2: LNHDA and SQIVND (reference sequence). This CDR3 is 14 amino acids long. Written as DNA, the CDR3 is TGTGCCAGTAGTCGGGGAGCCTCGGCAGATACGCAGTATTTT. This sequence encodes CASSRGASADTQYF.

This clonotype was seen more than once but under ten times. V is TRBV6-2 or TRBV6-3 and J is TRBJ1-6, with 9 bases fitting TRBD1. The CDR3 contains 15 residues. Germline V lookup: CDR1 MNHEY, CDR2 SVGEGT. J gave up 9 bases and V 6 bases, and 9 bases lay outside the gene matches. Written as DNA, the CDR3 is TGTGCCAGCAGCTTGACAGGGGGATCGGCTTCACCCCTCCACTTT. Its protein is CASSLTGGSASPLHF.

This clonotype was counted many times. The chain carries TRBV7-6 and TRBJ2-7; D unclear. Germline-derived CDR1 and CDR2 are SGHVS and FNYEAQ. Trimming pared 5 bases from V and 5 bases from J, leaving 10 bases between. The CDR3 extends over 12 amino acids. CDR3 bases: TGTGCCAGCAGCGTGAGAGATAACGAGCAGTACTTC. It codes for CASSVRDNEQYF.

This clonotype occurred a few times. This sequence joins TRBV4-1 and TRBJ1-2, with 7 bases that match TRBD1. The CDR3 length is 16 residues. With 0 bases clipped from V and 1 base from J, the junction kept 5 bases outside the gene matches. Germline loops: CDR1 MGHRA, CDR2 YSYEKL. CDR3 protein: CASSQEWQGDNYGYTF. CDR3 sequence (DNA): TGCGCCAGCAGCCAAGAGTGGCAGGGGGATAACTATGGCTACACCTTC.

This clonotype was recorded many times. V gene TRBV11-2 combines with J gene TRBJ1-1; TRBD1 matches 7 bases. CDR1 is SGHAT and CDR2 is FQNNGV in the germline V gene. V shed 4 bases, J shed 3 bases, and the junction held 2 bases outside the gene matches. The CDR3 totals 13 residues. DNA for the CDR3: TGTGCCAGCAGCTCGGGACAGCACACTGAAGCTTTCTTT. Translating gives CASSSGQHTEAFF.

The chain combines TRBV7-9 with TRBJ2-2; 7 nucleotides match TRBD1. This CDR3 has 13 residues. Germline V gives CDR1 SEHNR, CDR2 FQNEAQ (reference sequence). J lost 7 bases, V lost 5 bases, and 4 bases had no gene match. This CDR3 is CASSLGQVGELFF. The CDR3 DNA sequence: TGTGCCAGCAGCCTTGGACAGGTCGGGGAGCTGTTTTTT.

The V gene is TRBV9, the J gene TRBJ2-3; tentative D call: TRBD2 (7 bases). Germline CDR1 SGDLS, CDR2 YYNGEE. Trimming took 4 bases from V and 5 from J, leaving 17 bases between them. The CDR3 consists of 15 residues. CDR3 nucleotides: TGTGCCAGCAGCCCTGGGGGGGCCGGAGGAGATACGCAGTATTTT. It encodes CASSPGGAGGDTQYF.

The chain joins TRBV19 to TRBJ2-6; D gene ambiguous. The CDR3 extends over 18 amino acids. V dropped 1 base and J dropped 0 bases, with 13 bases sitting between them. Germline CDR1 reads LNHDA; CDR2 reads SQIVND (reference sequence). The chain's CDR3 is CASSIGPGGDSGANVLTF. The CDR3 nucleotides read TGTGCCAGTAGTATAGGTCCAGGCGGTGACTCTGGGGCCAACGTCCTGACTTTC.